The 30 T cell receptor beta chains in this list originate from one sample, sequenced in a study of graft-versus-host responses after intestinal transplantation. Repertoires were generated with immunoSEQ multiplex PCR, while TCRdb's copy carries only in-frame clones and drops some. This sample has tens of thousands of clones, with 91% found just once. This specimen was PBMCs, taken 662 days after intestinal transplant. These TCRs come from a human patient who received an intestinal transplant, so some T cells may come from the graft donor.

CDR3 amino acids: CASSQDAGDEQFF. CDR3 nucleotide sequence: TGCGCCAGCAGCCAAGACGCCGGGGACGAGCAGTTCTTC. This sequence joins TRBV4-1 and TRBJ2-1; D is possibly TRBD1 or TRBD2 (5 bases each). The ends were cut back, 0 bases at V and 10 bases at J, with 10 bases in the middle. The V gene's germline CDR1 is MGHRA and CDR2 YSYEKL. CDR3 size: 13 residues.

This chain links TRBV6-5 with TRBJ2-5, with D possibly matching TRBD2 (5 bases). The end of the DNA is better explained by TRBJ2-7, so the J call may be wrong. The CDR3 consists of 14 residues. Per germline, CDR1 MNHEY and CDR2 SVGAGI. In DNA form, the CDR3 reads TGTGCCAGCAGTTACTCGATCCGGGACTACGAGCAGTACTTC. Its translation: CASSYSIRDYEQYF.

The chain is built from TRBV13 and TRBJ1-5; D may be TRBD1 (6 bases). Germline V CDR1 and CDR2: PRHDT, FYEKMQ (reference sequence). Between the trimmed V and J ends, which lost 3 bases and 7 bases, there was a span of 13 bases. The CDR3 is 14 amino acids. CDR3 protein: CASSLGGIRQPQHF. The CDR3 region has the DNA TGTGCCAGCAGCTTGGGGGGCATTAGGCAGCCCCAGCATTTT.

The rearrangement uses TRBV5-1 and TRBJ2-7, with D unresolved. The CDR3 has 14 amino acids. Germline loops: CDR1 SGHRS, CDR2 YFSETQ. Between the trimmed V and J ends, which lost 2 bases and 3 bases, there was a span of 12 bases. CDR3 sequence reads: CASSFMIGLYEQYF. For the CDR3, the DNA is TGCGCCAGCAGCTTCATGATTGGCCTCTACGAGCAGTACTTC.

This clone turned up a few times. The rearrangement joins TRBV10-3 to TRBJ1-1; D ambiguous. The CDR3 spans 12 residues. V was cut by 6 bases and J by 1 base, with 6 bases left in between. Germline lookup yields CDR1 ENHRY and CDR2 SYGVKD. The CDR3 loop is CAISQENTEAFF. CDR3 DNA sequence: TGTGCCATCAGCCAGGAGAACACTGAAGCTTTCTTT.

V gene TRBV11-3 combines with J gene TRBJ1-2; tentative D call: TRBD1 (5 bases). The CDR3 is made up of 16 amino acids. V lost 0 bases and J lost 2, with 13 bases in between. The V gene's germline CDR1 is SGHNT and CDR2 YENEEA. The CDR3 here is CASSLDLGAGNYGYTF. CDR3 DNA sequence: TGTGCCAGCAGCTTAGATCTCGGAGCAGGGAACTATGGCTACACCTTC.

The chain uses TRBV4-2 and TRBJ1-5; D perhaps matches TRBD1 (5 bases). CDR3 size: 15 residues. Trimming left V 0 bases short and J 0 bases short, with 6 bases between. Per the germline V gene, CDR1 is LGHNA and CDR2 is YNFKEQ. As DNA, the CDR3 is TGTGCCAGCAGCCAAGAGACAGTTAGCAATCAGCCCCAGCATTTT. This translates into CASSQETVSNQPQHF.

The chain combines TRBV27 with TRBJ1-5; TRBD1 might be the D (6 bases). CDR1 is MNHEY and CDR2 is SMNVEV in the germline V gene (reference sequence). The CDR3 is 13 amino acids. V shed 8 bases and J shed 4 bases, with 12 bases lying between them. The CDR3 DNA follows: TGTGCCAGCGGCAGGGGTTTTAATCAGCCCCAGCATTTT. Translated: CASGRGFNQPQHF.

V is TRBV11-2 and J is TRBJ2-3; 13 bases map to TRBD2. Trimming cost V 1 base and J 2 bases; bases outside gene matches: 6. The CDR3 extends over 18 amino acids. The V gene's germline CDR1 is SGHAT and CDR2 FQNNGV. CDR3 in amino acids: CASSLVTSGGLTTDTQYF. CDR3 DNA: TGTGCCAGCAGCTTAGTGACTAGCGGGGGGCTAACCACAGATACGCAGTATTTT.

This sequence joins TRBV4-1 and TRBJ2-2; D gene unclear. This CDR3 is 12 amino acids long. Trimming pared 4 bases from V and 6 bases from J, leaving 6 bases between. Germline CDR1 reads MGHRA; CDR2 reads YSYEKL. The CDR3: CASSPTSGELFF. The CDR3 bases are TGCGCCAGCAGCCCCACGTCCGGGGAGCTGTTTTTT.

The chain recombines TRBV4-1 with TRBJ2-2; the D is unclear. V was shortened by 1 base and J by 6 bases, with 15 bases between the two germline ends. Germline-derived CDR1 and CDR2 are MGHRA and YSYEKL. The CDR3 totals 16 residues. CDR3 loop: CASSQVQITVSGELFF. The CDR3, as DNA: TGCGCCAGCAGCCAAGTCCAAATTACCGTGTCCGGGGAGCTGTTTTTT.

The sample holds one count of this clone. The gene calls are TRBV5-4 and TRBJ1-4; TRBD1 aligns across 8 bases. Germline-derived CDR1 and CDR2 are SGHNT and YYREEE (reference sequence). CDR3 length equals 14 residues. The trim removed 4 bases at V and 7 bases at J, leaving 6 bases unmatched. CDR3 amino acids: CASSTTGGIEKLFF. CDR3 bases: TGTGCCAGCAGCACAACAGGGGGAATTGAAAAACTGTTTTTT.

The chain recombines TRBV6-5 with TRBJ1-5; TRBD1 might be the D (5 bases). CDR1 MNHEY and CDR2 SVGAGI come from the germline V gene. V shed 0 bases and J shed 5 bases, with 11 bases lying between them. The CDR3 runs to 15 residues. The CDR3 is CASSYSGTGDQPQHF. The CDR3 nucleotides read TGTGCCAGCAGTTACTCCGGGACGGGAGATCAGCCCCAGCATTTT.

V is TRBV13 and J is TRBJ2-7; no firm D call. This CDR3 region has 12 residues. Trimming took 4 bases from V and 4 from J, leaving 8 bases between them. Germline V gene sequence: CDR1 PRHDT, CDR2 FYEKMQ (reference sequence). CDR3 region: CASSSRPYEQYF. CDR3 nucleotide sequence: TGTGCCAGCAGCTCCAGACCTTACGAGCAGTACTTC.

This chain's CDR3 is CASSLSLERKLFF. CDR3 DNA: TGTGCCAGCAGCTTGTCATTGGAAAGGAAACTGTTTTTT. This chain joins TRBV5-8 and TRBJ1-4; D is ambiguous. The CDR3 extends over 13 amino acids. Trimming pared 1 base from V and 11 bases from J, leaving 12 bases between. Germline lookup yields CDR1 SGHTS and CDR2 YDEGEE.

This clone was detected only once. V gene TRBV19 combines with J gene TRBJ2-5, with TRBD2 matching 10 bases. The germline gives CDR1 LNHDA, CDR2 SQIVND (reference sequence). There are 15 residues in the CDR3. After removal of 5 bases from V and 1 base from J, the junction contained 4 bases not matched to a gene. The chain's CDR3 is CASSLPSGGQETQYF. In nucleotides, the CDR3 is TGTGCCAGTAGTTTGCCTAGCGGGGGCCAAGAGACCCAGTACTTC.

V and J are TRBV6-1 and TRBJ2-3; D is possibly TRBD1 or TRBD2 (6 bases each). This CDR3 spans 13 amino acids. CDR1 is MNHNS, CDR2 SASEGT, per germline. V was trimmed by 1 base and J by 14 bases, leaving 16 bases between them. The CDR3 region is CASSEGGTIFAYF. CDR3 sequence (DNA): TGTGCCAGCAGTGAAGGCGGGACAATCTTCGCGTATTTT.

V and J are TRBV18 and TRBJ2-2, with D possibly TRBD2 on 6 matching bases. V lost 0 bases and J 7 bases, leaving 21 bases between the germline ends. The germline V gene has CDR1 KGHSH and CDR2 LQKENI. The CDR3 covers 18 residues. CDR3: CASSPPHLLTSRVGELFF. The CDR3 region has the DNA TGTGCCAGCTCACCACCCCATCTTTTAACTAGCCGGGTCGGGGAGCTGTTTTTT.

The chain uses TRBV6-1 and TRBJ2-7; TRBD1 matches at 9 bases. The CDR3 totals 14 residues. Germline assignment: CDR1 MNHNS and CDR2 SASEGT. V shed 7 bases and J 7 bases; nucleotides not matched to a gene: 11. The CDR3 DNA sequence: TGTGCCAGCAACAAGGGGGACAGGGTTGGGGAGCAGTACTTC. Its translation is CASNKGDRVGEQYF.

The chain joins TRBV18 to TRBJ2-7, with unresolved D. This CDR3 has 15 residues. The germline V gene has CDR1 KGHSH and CDR2 LQKENI. Between the trimmed V and J ends, which lost 1 base and 0 bases, there was a span of 10 bases. The DNA for the CDR3 is TGTGCCAGCTCACCACTCCCGGGTTACTCCTACGAGCAGTACTTC. It codes for CASSPLPGYSYEQYF.

The rearrangement uses TRBV5-1 and TRBJ2-3; TRBD1 agrees at 7 bases. The germline V gene has CDR1 SGHRS and CDR2 YFSETQ. V lost 5 bases, J lost 2 bases, and 11 bases stayed unmatched. The CDR3 consists of 16 residues. The CDR3 reads CASSLPQGIPTDTQYF. CDR3 coding DNA: TGCGCCAGCAGTCTTCCACAGGGGATACCCACAGATACGCAGTATTTT.

The chain employs TRBV23-1 and TRBJ2-1; a weak D match, TRBD2 (6 bases). TRBV23-1 is flagged as an ORF with uncertain function. V lost 6 bases, J lost 4 bases, and 7 bases lay in between. The CDR3 has 12 amino acids. The CDR3 loop is CASSREYNEQFF. The CDR3 DNA reads as TGCGCCAGCAGCCGGGAGTACAATGAGCAGTTCTTC.

V gene TRBV7-9 combines with J gene TRBJ2-7; maybe TRBD2 (6 bases). V was clipped by 3 bases and J by 6 bases, with 18 bases between them. The CDR3 has 15 residues. The V gene's germline CDR1 is SEHNR and CDR2 FQNEAQ (reference sequence). The CDR3 region has the DNA TGTGCCAGCAGCTTGTCCTCGGGACTCGGCTTCGAGCAGTACTTC. Translating it yields CASSLSSGLGFEQYF. Supplemented by reference TRBV7-9 and TRBJ2-7, the full variable domain reads DTGVSQNPRHKITKRGQNVTFRCDPISEHNRLYWYRQTLGQGPEFLTYFQNEAQLEKSRLLSDRFSAERPKGSFSTLEIQRTEQGDSAMYLCASSLSSGLGFEQYFGPGTRLTVT.

The chain uses TRBV29-1 and TRBJ2-7; 9 bases line up with TRBD1. Germline-derived CDR1 and CDR2 are SQVTM and ANQGSEA. V lost 4 bases, J lost 2 bases, and 6 bases stayed unmatched. CDR3 length equals 14 residues. CDR3 coding DNA: TGCAGCGTTGCTGGGACAGGGAATACCTACGAGCAGTACTTC. Encoded protein: CSVAGTGNTYEQYF.

The V call is TRBV20-1, the J call TRBJ2-3; the D is unclear. The CDR3 extends over 11 amino acids. Trimming removed 7 bases at V and 3 bases at J, with 8 bases between. Germline CDR1 and CDR2: DFQATT and SNEGSKA (reference sequence). CDR3 in DNA: TGCAGTGTTCTGGCAACAGATACGCAGTATTTT. Its protein is CSVLATDTQYF.

The V call is TRBV4-2, the J call TRBJ2-7; a weak D match, TRBD2 (6 bases). CDR3 length equals 13 residues. Germline loops: CDR1 LGHNA, CDR2 YNFKEQ. V lost 1 base to trimming and J lost 4 bases, with 8 bases between them. Here the CDR3 DNA reads TGTGCCAGCAGCCAAGGTGCGGGGTACGAGCAGTACTTC. Protein product: CASSQGAGYEQYF.

This chain joins TRBV10-3 and TRBJ2-2, with D hard to call. The V and J ends lost 5 bases and 1 base respectively, with 5 bases between them. The CDR3 has 13 amino acids. Per the germline V gene, CDR1 is ENHRY and CDR2 is SYGVKD. CDR3 in DNA: TGTGCCATCAGTCGGAGGAACACCGGGGAGCTGTTTTTT. Translated, it gives CAISRRNTGELFF.

This rearrangement joins TRBV18 to TRBJ2-7; D gene ambiguous. The germline V gene encodes CDR1 KGHSH and CDR2 LQKENI. This CDR3 region has 14 residues. Trimming left V 3 bases short and J 3 bases short, with 12 bases between. The DNA for the CDR3 is TGTGCCAGCTCACCGACGACTCCGTTCTACGAGCAGTACTTC. This codes for CASSPTTPFYEQYF.

CDR3 sequence: CASSLRGGRTNYGYTF. CDR3 bases: TGTGCCAGCAGCTTAAGGGGAGGCAGAACTAACTATGGCTACACCTTC. This chain connects TRBV5-4 to TRBJ1-2; maybe TRBD1 (5 bases). The V gene's germline CDR1 is SGHNT and CDR2 YYREEE (reference sequence). There are 16 residues in the CDR3. V gave up 2 bases and J gave up 0 bases, with 14 bases separating them.

This clone was recorded once. The V gene is TRBV5-1, the J gene TRBJ2-5; weak D call: TRBD1 (5 bases). The CDR3 consists of 15 residues. Trimming removed 0 bases from V and 2 bases from J, with 11 bases in between. The germline V gene encodes CDR1 SGHRS and CDR2 YFSETQ. The CDR3 bases are TGCGCCAGCAGCTTGGCTATCAGGGCTCAAGAGACCCAGTACTTC. Amino acid sequence: CASSLAIRAQETQYF.